Listed below are T cell receptor beta chains from one sample, sequenced in a study of Graves' ophthalmopathy and Graves' hyperthyroidism. From the multiplex PCR reads, TCRdb called clonotypes with MiXCR, one entry per CDR3 protein. The sample includes fewer than 650,000 distinct CDR3 sequences, around a fifth of them seen just once. Material for sequencing was peripheral blood. These receptors all stem from a woman aged 18-30 years with stable Graves' hyperthyroidism. Some clones in this sample may be carry-over from other donors' samples. The CDR3 runs from the conserved cysteine through the conserved F or W. A D gene is named only where the DNA matches it firmly. The listing skips clone size in some rows; elsewhere it reads once, few, many or a size class.

CDR3nt	CDR3aa	v_gene	j_gene	d_gene	abundance
TGTGCCAGCAGTGATGGTCGGGGGGGGGGAGAGACCCAGTACTTC	CASSDGRGGGETQYF	TRBV6-1	TRBJ2-5	TRBD2	many
TGTGCCAGCAGCGGGGGGACAAGGGCGTATAATTCACCCCTCCACTTT	CASSGGTRAYNSPLHF	TRBV3-1	TRBJ1-6	-	few
TGTGCCAGCAGCGGAACCGGGACAGGGTTCGGCTACACCTTC	CASSGTGTGFGYTF	TRBV9	TRBJ1-2	TRBD1	-
TGTGCCAGCAGTTTAGCACTAGCGGACACCGGGGAGCTGTTTTTT	CASSLALADTGELFF	TRBV28	TRBJ2-2	TRBD2	many
TGCGCCAGCAGCACAGGACAGGGATCTGGAAACACCATATATTTT	CASSTGQGSGNTIYF	TRBV5-1	TRBJ1-3	TRBD1	many
TGTGCCAGCAGCCAAGAATCCACTCACTACGAGCAGTACTTC	CASSQESTHYEQYF	TRBV3-1	TRBJ2-7	-	many
TGCGCCAGCAGCCAAAAGCCCGGGACAGGGCAACTGGGGCAGCCCCAGCATTTT	CASSQKPGTGQLGQPQHF	TRBV5-2	TRBJ1-5	-	-
TGTGCCACCCTCGGGAGCGGGAGCCAGACCCAGTACTTC	CATLGSGSQTQYF	TRBV10-3	TRBJ2-5	TRBD2	-
TGTGCCAGCAGCTTAAGCAGAGCTGAGGACATTCAGTACTTC	CASSLSRAEDIQYF	TRBV7-9	TRBJ2-4	-	-
TGTGCCAGCAGTTTCGAAGGGACAGCAAGACAATTAAATGAAGCTTTCTTT	CASSFEGTARQLNEAFF	TRBV28	TRBJ1-1	TRBD1	many
TGTGCCAGCAGTTTAAGCAGGGTTCGAGACTATGGCTACACCTTC	CASSLSRVRDYGYTF	TRBV12-3/TRBV12-4	TRBJ1-2	-	many
TGTGCCAGCTGTCTGGGTGTTCCTGGAAACACCATATATTTT	CASCLGVPGNTIYF	TRBV12-3/TRBV12-4	TRBJ1-3	-	many
TGTGCCAGCAGTGCAAGTCACTTGAACACTGAAGCTTTCTTT	CASSASHLNTEAFF	TRBV2	TRBJ1-1	-	many
TGTGCCAGCAGTTTCACATATTCACCCCTCCACTTT	CASSFTYSPLHF	TRBV12-3/TRBV12-4	TRBJ1-6	-	many
TGTGCCAGTAGCCCTAGCCCCCTGGGTTACGAGCAGTACTTC	CASSPSPLGYEQYF	TRBV19	TRBJ2-7	-	-
TGTGCCACCAGTGACTCCGGGACACGATCCTACGAGCAGTACTTC	CATSDSGTRSYEQYF	TRBV24-1	TRBJ2-7	-	many
TGTGCCAGCAGCTTGGCTAGCGGGACTCGAGAGACCCAGTACTTC	CASSLASGTRETQYF	TRBV5-6	TRBJ2-5	TRBD2	-
TGCAGTGCTAGGCAGCCTAGCGGGGGGAACACCGGGGAGCTGTTTTTT	CSARQPSGGNTGELFF	TRBV20-1	TRBJ2-2	TRBD2	-
TGTGCCAGCAGCCATTGGGCAGGCCAACAAGAGACCCAGTACTTC	CASSHWAGQQETQYF	TRBV7-9	TRBJ2-5	-	many
TGTGCCAGCAGTGAATGGCAGACGGCCTCCTACGAGCAGTACTTC	CASSEWQTASYEQYF	TRBV6-1	TRBJ2-7	-	many
TGTGCCAGCAGCTTCTTACAGGACACTGAAGCTTTCTTT	CASSFLQDTEAFF	TRBV7-9	TRBJ1-1	-	many
TGTGCCAGCACCAGAAGTCTCAATCAGCCCCAGCATTTT	CASTRSLNQPQHF	TRBV12-3/TRBV12-4	TRBJ1-5	-	-
TGTGCCAGCAGTTTGAGGGGAAGGGGGCACGAGCAGTACTTC	CASSLRGRGHEQYF	TRBV12-3/TRBV12-4	TRBJ2-7	TRBD1	once
TGTGCCAGCAGGAAATCCGGGACAGAGAAAGAGACCCAGTACTTC	CASRKSGTEKETQYF	TRBV2	TRBJ2-5	TRBD1	many
TGTGCCAGCAGCCCGAGGGGAGTTGGAGGGTACCAAGAGACCCAGTACTTC	CASSPRGVGGYQETQYF	TRBV7-8	TRBJ2-5	-	many
TGTGCCAGCAGGGCTGGGCAAGTCGAGCAGTACTTC	CASRAGQVEQYF	TRBV6-1	TRBJ2-7	-	-
TGTGCCACCAGTGATTTCGGGGGTTCGAGCGGGAGGGGAGAGACCCAGTACTTC	CATSDFGGSSGRGETQYF	TRBV24-1	TRBJ2-5	TRBD2	many
TGTGCCAGCAGCCAAAGACAGGCTATCTATGGCTACACCTTC	CASSQRQAIYGYTF	TRBV3-1	TRBJ1-2	-	many
TGTGCCAGCAGCACAACGACGGCCTATAATTCACCCCTCCACTTT	CASSTTTAYNSPLHF	TRBV28	TRBJ1-6	-	-
TGTGCCAGCAGTGCGACTAGCGGGGGGGCCGAGACCCAGTACTTC	CASSATSGGAETQYF	TRBV2	TRBJ2-5	TRBD2	many
TGTGCCAGCAGTTACAGTACTAGAGGGAACTATGGCTACACCTTC	CASSYSTRGNYGYTF	TRBV6-5	TRBJ1-2	-	many
TGTGCCTGGTCAGGAGTTATGAACACTGAAGCTTTCTTT	CAWSGVMNTEAFF	TRBV30	TRBJ1-1	-	many
TGTGCCAGCAGTGAATACCCGAAGACCCAGTACTTC	CASSEYPKTQYF	TRBV6-1	TRBJ2-5	-	-
TGTGCCAGCAGCTTAATCCGCTACGAGCAGTACTTC	CASSLIRYEQYF	TRBV11-2	TRBJ2-7	-	many